A selection of T cell receptor beta chains follows, all from one sample in a study of Graves' ophthalmopathy and Graves' hyperthyroidism. Each CDR3 protein is one row after TCRdb ran MiXCR on the multiplex PCR reads. The sample includes over 200,000 distinct CDR3 sequences, approximately 28% of them seen just once. Sequences were obtained from peripheral blood. The receptors stem from a man in his fifties or sixties with Graves' ophthalmopathy. The CDR3 runs from the conserved cysteine through the conserved F or W. Fields, in order: D gene, J gene, V gene, clone size, CDR3 protein, CDR3 DNA. The D gene is left open where the match is weak. Size is stated for part of the rows, as once, few or many counts, or as a class when the clone is expanded.

d_call: .
j_call: TRBJ2-5
v_call: TRBV5-1
clone_size: many
cdr3_aa: CASTSLPGETQYF
cdr3_nt: TGCGCCAGCACCTCCCTCCCGGGGGAGACCCAGTACTTC

d_call: .
j_call: TRBJ2-5
v_call: TRBV18
clone_size: few
cdr3_aa: CASSPTWDPQETQYF
cdr3_nt: TGTGCCAGCTCACCAACCTGGGATCCCCAAGAGACCCAGTACTTC

d_call: .
j_call: TRBJ2-4
v_call: TRBV6-1
clone_size: .
cdr3_aa: CASSEQGLGSTKNIQYF
cdr3_nt: TGTGCCAGCAGTGAACAGGGGTTGGGTTCAACCAAAAACATTCAGTACTTC

d_call: TRBD1
j_call: TRBJ2-7
v_call: TRBV7-9
clone_size: few
cdr3_aa: CASSSRGQGGYEQYF
cdr3_nt: TGTGCCAGCAGCTCAAGGGGGCAAGGCGGGTACGAGCAGTACTTC

d_call: TRBD2
j_call: TRBJ2-7
v_call: TRBV18
clone_size: many
cdr3_aa: CASSRGLATYEQYF
cdr3_nt: TGTGCCAGCTCACGGGGACTAGCTACTTACGAGCAGTACTTC

d_call: .
j_call: TRBJ1-6
v_call: TRBV15
clone_size: few
cdr3_aa: CATRKTGVGSPLHF
cdr3_nt: TGTGCCACCAGGAAGACGGGGGTCGGTTCACCCCTCCACTTT

d_call: TRBD1
j_call: TRBJ1-2
v_call: TRBV4-2
clone_size: many
cdr3_aa: CASNSDRGKIRGYTF
cdr3_nt: TGTGCCAGCAACAGCGACAGGGGGAAAATCCGTGGCTACACCTTC

d_call: .
j_call: TRBJ2-7
v_call: TRBV27
clone_size: many
cdr3_aa: CASTSRDNYEQYF
cdr3_nt: TGTGCCAGCACCAGCCGGGACAACTACGAGCAGTACTTC

d_call: .
j_call: TRBJ2-2
v_call: TRBV4-3
clone_size: many
cdr3_aa: CASSQTAGELFF
cdr3_nt: TGCGCCAGCAGCCAGACTGCCGGGGAGCTGTTTTTT

d_call: TRBD1
j_call: TRBJ2-7
v_call: TRBV2
clone_size: .
cdr3_aa: CANRIPGGEQYF
cdr3_nt: TGTGCCAACAGGATTCCAGGGGGCGAGCAGTACTTC

d_call: .
j_call: TRBJ2-7
v_call: TRBV19
clone_size: many
cdr3_aa: CASSNWRTDHEQYF
cdr3_nt: TGTGCCAGTAGTAACTGGCGAACGGACCACGAGCAGTACTTC

d_call: TRBD1
j_call: TRBJ2-7
v_call: TRBV29-1
clone_size: many
cdr3_aa: CSAGTGGGYEQYF
cdr3_nt: TGCAGCGCTGGGACAGGGGGTGGCTACGAGCAGTACTTC

d_call: .
j_call: TRBJ1-3
v_call: TRBV12-3/TRBV12-4
clone_size: many
cdr3_aa: CASTGGGAGNTIYF
cdr3_nt: TGTGCCAGCACCGGTGGGGGTGCTGGAAACACCATATATTTT

d_call: .
j_call: TRBJ1-6
v_call: TRBV27
clone_size: .
cdr3_aa: CASVVLGEGRSPLHF
cdr3_nt: TGTGCCAGCGTAGTTCTTGGGGAAGGGCGTTCACCCCTCCACTTT

d_call: .
j_call: TRBJ2-2
v_call: TRBV7-2
clone_size: many
cdr3_aa: CASSFWRANTGELFF
cdr3_nt: TGTGCCAGCAGCTTCTGGCGGGCGAACACCGGGGAGCTGTTTTTT

d_call: .
j_call: TRBJ1-5
v_call: TRBV4-3
clone_size: .
cdr3_aa: CASSQYWGIDQPQHF
cdr3_nt: TGCGCCAGCAGCCAGTATTGGGGGATTGATCAGCCCCAGCATTTT

d_call: .
j_call: TRBJ2-4
v_call: TRBV6-5
clone_size: many
cdr3_aa: CASSYRGRYRPAKNIQYF
cdr3_nt: TGTGCCAGCAGTTACAGGGGCAGATATCGTCCGGCCAAAAACATTCAGTACTTC

d_call: .
j_call: TRBJ1-5
v_call: TRBV6-1
clone_size: .
cdr3_aa: CASMRDGGFYSNQPQHF
cdr3_nt: TGTGCCAGCATGCGGGACGGAGGGTTCTATAGCAATCAGCCCCAGCATTTT

d_call: .
j_call: TRBJ2-7
v_call: TRBV20-1
clone_size: many
cdr3_aa: CSAGLGQGGEQYF
cdr3_nt: TGCAGTGCTGGCCTTGGACAGGGAGGGGAGCAGTACTTC

d_call: .
j_call: TRBJ2-7
v_call: TRBV28
clone_size: many
cdr3_aa: CASSPRLVLGYEQYF
cdr3_nt: TGTGCCAGCAGTCCCCGACTAGTTTTGGGATACGAGCAGTACTTC

d_call: TRBD2
j_call: TRBJ2-5
v_call: TRBV29-1
clone_size: many
cdr3_aa: CSVLTSGRATAETQYF
cdr3_nt: TGCAGCGTCCTGACTAGCGGGAGGGCCACGGCGGAGACCCAGTACTTC

d_call: .
j_call: TRBJ1-2
v_call: TRBV29-1
clone_size: many
cdr3_aa: CSVDDPNYGYTF
cdr3_nt: TGCAGCGTTGATGACCCTAACTATGGCTACACCTTC

d_call: .
j_call: TRBJ1-1
v_call: TRBV7-9
clone_size: many
cdr3_aa: CASSPRQEINTEAFF
cdr3_nt: TGTGCCAGCAGCCCCCGACAGGAAATTAACACTGAAGCTTTCTTT

d_call: .
j_call: TRBJ2-2
v_call: TRBV2
clone_size: many
cdr3_aa: CASTRPSNTGELFF
cdr3_nt: TGTGCCAGCACGAGACCCTCCAACACCGGGGAGCTGTTTTTT

d_call: .
j_call: TRBJ2-5
v_call: TRBV6-1
clone_size: few
cdr3_aa: CASSGLAQYF
cdr3_nt: TGTGCCAGCAGTGGGCTAGCTCAGTACTTC

d_call: .
j_call: TRBJ1-2
v_call: TRBV3-1
clone_size: many
cdr3_aa: CASSPRQTYGYTF
cdr3_nt: TGTGCCAGCAGCCCCCGACAGACCTATGGCTACACCTTC

d_call: TRBD1
j_call: TRBJ1-5
v_call: TRBV12-3/TRBV12-4
clone_size: many
cdr3_aa: CASSRQGAWPQHF
cdr3_nt: TGTGCCAGCAGCCGACAGGGGGCTTGGCCCCAGCATTTT

d_call: .
j_call: TRBJ2-4
v_call: TRBV7-8
clone_size: .
cdr3_aa: CASSLAPPGMSIQYF
cdr3_nt: TGTGCCAGCAGCTTAGCCCCTCCTGGAATGAGCATTCAGTACTTC

d_call: TRBD1
j_call: TRBJ1-1
v_call: TRBV7-6
clone_size: many
cdr3_aa: CASSLALPGQGFPEAFF
cdr3_nt: TGTGCCAGCAGCTTAGCCCTACCGGGACAGGGTTTTCCTGAAGCTTTCTTT

d_call: .
j_call: TRBJ1-5
v_call: TRBV6-1
clone_size: many
cdr3_aa: CASRKLGQPQHF
cdr3_nt: TGTGCCAGCAGGAAACTTGGGCAGCCCCAGCATTTT

d_call: .
j_call: TRBJ2-7
v_call: TRBV7-8
clone_size: many
cdr3_aa: CASSLGGPVLSEQYF
cdr3_nt: TGTGCCAGCAGCTTAGGAGGGCCGGTCCTCTCCGAGCAGTACTTC

d_call: .
j_call: TRBJ1-2
v_call: TRBV12-3/TRBV12-4
clone_size: .
cdr3_aa: CASSLASGGNYGYTF
cdr3_nt: TGTGCCAGCAGTTTAGCGTCGGGGGGAAACTATGGCTACACCTTC

d_call: .
j_call: TRBJ2-7
v_call: TRBV6-2/TRBV6-3
clone_size: .
cdr3_aa: CASCGDGPGYEQYF
cdr3_nt: TGTGCCAGTTGTGGGGACGGCCCGGGCTACGAGCAGTACTTC

d_call: .
j_call: TRBJ1-1
v_call: TRBV27
clone_size: many
cdr3_aa: CASSSLPGGEAFF
cdr3_nt: TGTGCCAGCAGCTCCCTACCCGGGGGGGAAGCTTTCTTT

d_call: .
j_call: TRBJ1-2
v_call: TRBV6-4
clone_size: .
cdr3_aa: CASSGSGIEKRGGYTF
cdr3_nt: TGTGCCAGCAGTGGCTCCGGGATTGAAAAACGCGGTGGCTACACCTTC

d_call: .
j_call: TRBJ2-7
v_call: TRBV29-1
clone_size: many
cdr3_aa: CSVEERLGIGEQYF
cdr3_nt: TGCAGCGTTGAGGAGAGATTGGGTATTGGCGAGCAGTACTTC

d_call: TRBD2
j_call: TRBJ2-7
v_call: TRBV11-2
clone_size: .
cdr3_aa: CASSLTSGLSSYEQYF
cdr3_nt: TGTGCCAGCAGCTTAACTAGCGGGTTAAGCTCCTACGAGCAGTACTTC

d_call: .
j_call: TRBJ2-5
v_call: TRBV5-1
clone_size: many
cdr3_aa: CASSLDSGPKETQYF
cdr3_nt: TGCGCCAGCAGCTTGGATTCAGGGCCGAAGGAGACCCAGTACTTC

d_call: TRBD1
j_call: TRBJ2-7
v_call: TRBV19
clone_size: many
cdr3_aa: CASSTGQGSGEQYF
cdr3_nt: TGTGCCAGCAGTACTGGACAGGGATCAGGCGAGCAGTACTTC

d_call: TRBD1
j_call: TRBJ2-7
v_call: TRBV7-8
clone_size: many
cdr3_aa: CASSQLSGQGYEQYF
cdr3_nt: TGTGCCAGCAGCCAGCTTAGTGGACAGGGGTACGAGCAGTACTTC

d_call: .
j_call: TRBJ1-1
v_call: TRBV27
clone_size: many
cdr3_aa: CASSLGAPGRAEAFF
cdr3_nt: TGTGCCAGCAGTTTAGGGGCACCCGGTCGCGCTGAAGCTTTCTTT

d_call: TRBD2
j_call: TRBJ2-2
v_call: TRBV5-1
clone_size: many
cdr3_aa: CASSAGGANTGELFF
cdr3_nt: TGCGCCAGCAGCGCGGGAGGGGCGAACACCGGGGAGCTGTTTTTT

d_call: TRBD1
j_call: TRBJ1-6
v_call: TRBV6-2/TRBV6-3
clone_size: .
cdr3_aa: CASSYSGTGASPLHF
cdr3_nt: TGTGCCAGCAGTTATTCCGGGACAGGGGCCTCACCCCTCCACTTT

d_call: .
j_call: TRBJ2-5
v_call: TRBV5-1
clone_size: many
cdr3_aa: CASSWRGAIERKETQYF
cdr3_nt: TGCGCCAGCAGCTGGAGGGGCGCAATCGAGAGAAAAGAGACCCAGTACTTC

d_call: .
j_call: TRBJ1-1
v_call: TRBV6-2/TRBV6-3
clone_size: .
cdr3_aa: CASSLNLFEAFF
cdr3_nt: TGTGCCAGCAGCCTGAACCTGTTCGAAGCTTTCTTT

d_call: .
j_call: TRBJ2-7
v_call: TRBV7-9
clone_size: many
cdr3_aa: CASSFPSRGADEQYF
cdr3_nt: TGTGCCAGCAGTTTCCCCAGTCGGGGGGCGGACGAGCAGTACTTC

d_call: .
j_call: TRBJ1-2
v_call: TRBV28
clone_size: many
cdr3_aa: CASSFAGTGGYTF
cdr3_nt: TGTGCCAGCAGTTTTGCCGGAACGGGTGGCTACACCTTC

d_call: .
j_call: TRBJ1-6
v_call: TRBV7-3
clone_size: .
cdr3_aa: CASSLKAPNSPLHF
cdr3_nt: TGTGCCAGCAGCTTGAAGGCCCCGAATTCACCCCTCCACTTT

d_call: .
j_call: TRBJ1-5
v_call: TRBV6-2/TRBV6-3
clone_size: once
cdr3_aa: CASSENWQGHQPQHF
cdr3_nt: TGTGCCAGCAGTGAGAATTGGCAGGGACATCAGCCCCAGCATTTT

d_call: .
j_call: TRBJ1-2
v_call: TRBV6-5
clone_size: many
cdr3_aa: CARRTDYGYTF
cdr3_nt: TGTGCCCGGCGGACTGATTATGGCTACACCTTC

d_call: .
j_call: TRBJ2-5
v_call: TRBV29-1
clone_size: many
cdr3_aa: CSGYRYQETQYF
cdr3_nt: TGCAGCGGATACAGGTACCAAGAGACCCAGTACTTC

d_call: .
j_call: TRBJ1-2
v_call: TRBV12-3/TRBV12-4
clone_size: once
cdr3_aa: CASTPVRTDYGYTF
cdr3_nt: TGTGCCAGCACTCCCGTCCGGACAGACTATGGCTACACCTTC